This entry is about one T cell receptor beta chain. The antigen is undetermined. The CDR3 is 19 amino acids. Germline trimming cut 0 bases from V and 4 bases from J; bases unmatched to any gene: 17. These data come from a study of T cell responses to AZD1222 COVID-19 vaccine. The overall study: The analysis combined second doses at about 4 or about 12 weeks. Study results and caveats: Baseline seropositivity characterized only a handful of AZD1222 recipients. Compared with day 0, the breadth and depth of the Spike-specific TCR repertoire rose significantly after two doses of AZD1222. Close to half of all spike-specific TCRs reportedly target regions of the variants that are unmutated.

Profiled with immunoSEQ multiplex PCR; TCRdb holds only in-frame clones, not every one. Among 200,000 or so clones listed, 85% to 90% were seen once. This sequence was found in an adult in good health. The source was peripheral blood, collected on day 0 of AZD1222 vaccination. This chain links TRBV23-1 with TRBJ1-2, with TRBD1 identical over 7 bases. TRBV23-1 counts as an open reading frame of uncertain function. The CDR3 sequence: CASSQSGTRQGPGCYGYTF. The CDR3 bases are TGCGCCAGCAGTCAATCCGGTACGAGACAGGGACCCGGGTGCTATGGCTACACCTTC.